These 18 T cell receptor beta chains came from one sample sequenced in a study of blood T cells in healthy people across ages (dated by TCRdb to about 2015). The library was produced with 5' RACE. For sequencing, an Illumina HiSeq 2500 was employed. A second PCR of roughly 6 to 11 cycles was run with a J-beta primer mix and a sample-barcoded 5' primer. The raw public data were reprocessed by TCRdb itself: fastp quality trimming at Q25, MiXCR clonotype calling, in-frame beta chains only. Rows are combined by CDR3 protein, so each entry shows the most common genes and DNA. In all, the sample holds about 800,000 distinct CDR3 sequences, and about half of those were seen once. Together, the top ten hold 15% to 20% of the sample. The sample was blood. These receptors were obtained from a man of 80 years or more in good health.

This clonotype was counted ten times or more. The J gene is TRBJ1-2, the V gene TRBV5-1, with TRBD1 matching over 9 bases. From germline, CDR1 is SGHRS and CDR2 YFSETQ. The CDR3 contains 13 residues. The V gene end was trimmed by 6 bases and the J gene end by 6 bases; junction bases not matched to a gene: 6. This CDR3 reads CASIPRDRDGYTF. The CDR3 nucleotides read TGCGCCAGCATCCCTCGGGACAGGGATGGCTACACCTTC.

The V gene is TRBV5-1, the J gene TRBJ2-1; 7 nucleotides align to TRBD2. The CDR3 totals 16 residues. In germline, CDR1 is SGHRS, CDR2 YFSETQ. With V trimmed by 2 bases and J by 2 bases, 7 bases remained unmatched. This CDR3 reads CASSFQAGETYNEQFF. CDR3 nucleotides: TGCGCCAGCAGCTTCCAGGCGGGAGAAACCTACAATGAGCAGTTCTTC.

The V gene is TRBV24-1, the J gene TRBJ2-5; 14 bases line up with TRBD2. V lost 4 bases to trimming and J lost 11 bases; unmatched junction nucleotides: 17. Germline CDR1 is KGHDR and CDR2 is SFDVKD. The CDR3 covers 18 residues. CDR3 coding DNA: TGTGCCACCAGTGACCGCGGGAGGGGACTAGCGGGAGCTGGTGAGCAGTACTTC. It is translated as CATSDRGRGLAGAGEQYF.

This clonotype has just a few counts. At one boundary the junction diverges from the germline segment, which might be a read error. The chain carries TRBV15 and TRBJ2-1, with 9 nucleotides matching TRBD2. The CDR3 sequence is 15 residues long. Germline V lookup: CDR1 LNHNV, CDR2 YYDKDF (reference sequence). CDR3 region: CVTSRAREGRNEQFF. For the CDR3, the DNA is TGTGTCACCAGCAGAGCGCGGGAGGGCCGGAATGAGCAGTTCTTC.

V usage is TRBV11-2 and J usage is TRBJ2-1; D may be TRBD1 or TRBD2 (6 bases each). Per germline, CDR1 SGHAT and CDR2 FQNNGV. Trimming removed 2 bases from V and 15 bases from J, with 11 bases in between. The CDR3 is made up of 11 amino acids. CDR3 in DNA: TGTGCCAGCAGCTTATACAGGGAGGCGTTCTTC. Translated: CASSLYREAFF.

The chain carries TRBV12-3 or TRBV12-4 and TRBJ2-3; possibly TRBD1 for D (6 bases). The CDR3 is 15 amino acids. The germline V and J ends were trimmed by 7 bases and 2 bases, with 16 bases remaining between them. The CDR3 sequence: CASNVDRVTTDTQYF. In DNA form, the CDR3 reads TGTGCCAGCAACGTGGACAGAGTGACCACAGATACGCAGTATTTT.

The chain carries TRBV10-3 and TRBJ2-3, with 7 nucleotides matching TRBD1. Germline trimming cut 7 bases from V and 0 bases from J; bases unmatched to any gene: 7. The CDR3 runs 15 residues. Germline CDR1 is ENHRY and CDR2 is SYGVKD. CDR3 sequence: CAITAGQDSTDTQYF. The CDR3 nucleotides read TGTGCCATCACCGCAGGACAGGATAGCACAGATACGCAGTATTTT.

The chain has TRBV20-1 and TRBJ2-4; possible D gene TRBD1, 6 bases. The V and J ends lost 4 bases and 8 bases respectively, with 15 bases between them. The CDR3 runs 13 residues. In germline, CDR1 is DFQATT, CDR2 SNEGSKA (reference sequence). The CDR3 sequence: CSAIMGAQDIQYF. CDR3 nucleotide sequence: TGCAGTGCTATTATGGGGGCGCAGGACATTCAGTACTTC.

This rearrangement joins TRBV28 to TRBJ2-1; D gene unclear. Germline V gene sequence: CDR1 MDHEN, CDR2 SYDVKM. V gave up 2 bases and J gave up 0 bases, with 8 bases separating them. This CDR3 contains 15 residues. CDR3 bases: TGTGCCAGCAGTTTAATGAGTCCCTCCTACAATGAGCAGTTCTTC. Translating gives CASSLMSPSYNEQFF.

This clonotype was seen a handful of times. The chain couples TRBV29-1 to TRBJ2-5; TRBD1 matches 10 bases. Trimming cost V 1 base and J 2 bases; bases outside gene matches: 4. Germline CDR1 is SQVTM and CDR2 is ANQGSEA. The CDR3 totals 15 residues. The CDR3 here is CSVEGGQGIQETQYF. For the CDR3, the DNA is TGCAGCGTTGAAGGGGGACAGGGGATACAAGAGACCCAGTACTTC.

As concerns this clonotype: A much larger clone sits a single nucleotide away, making a read error possible. The CDR3 DNA reads as TGTGCCACCAGTGATTTTACAGGGGGCCCCTACAATGAGCAGTTCTTC. Translation gives CATSDFTGGPYNEQFF. The chain recombines TRBV24-1 with TRBJ2-1; 9 bases are shared with TRBD1. The J segment lost 2 bases and the V segment lost 1 base, leaving 2 bases of the junction unmatched. CDR1 and CDR2 (germline): KGHDR, SFDVKD. The CDR3 is 16 amino acids.

The chain is built from TRBV21-1 and TRBJ2-1. TRBV21-1 counts as a pseudogene. The CDR3 totals 12 residues. In DNA, the CDR3 is TGTGCCAGCAGCAAAGACGAGGTCGGGCAGTTCTTC. It yields the protein CASSKDEVGQFF.

This clonotype was counted a few times. The rearrangement links TRBV28 to TRBJ2-1; D is unclear. The DNA end is a closer match to TRBJ2-7, so the J assignment may be wrong. The CDR3 totals 14 residues. CDR1 is MDHEN, CDR2 SYDVKM, per germline. The CDR3 loop is CASSETISYNEQYF. CDR3 nucleotides: TGTGCCAGCTCTGAGACCATTTCCTACAATGAGCAGTACTTC.

This clonotype was found a few times. One end of the junction varies from germline; a read error may be responsible. The chain uses TRBV5-1 and TRBJ2-3, with D perhaps matching TRBD2 (5 bases). CDR3 length equals 15 residues. Looked up from germline, CDR1 is SGHRS and CDR2 is YFSETQ. CDR3 nucleotides: TGCGCCAGCAACTTGGAGGCTGCTAGCACAGATACGCAGTATTTT. It yields the protein CASNLEAASTDTQYF.

The CDR3 is CASSLRELRLGEQYF. The CDR3 nucleotides read TGTGCCAGCAGTTTACGGGAACTCCGTCTGGGGGAGCAGTACTTC. The rearrangement links TRBV12-3 or TRBV12-4 to TRBJ2-5; tentatively, D is TRBD1 or TRBD2 (5 bases each). The CDR3 is 15 amino acids. V was pared by 2 bases and J by 11 bases, with 21 bases between.

The chain uses TRBV9 and TRBJ2-5; D gene uncertain. Trimming took off 0 bases at V and 0 bases at J, with 9 bases between the two ends. The V gene's germline CDR1 is SGDLS and CDR2 YYNGEE. The CDR3 extends over 15 amino acids. Written as DNA, the CDR3 is TGTGCCAGCAGCGTAGGTAATACCAACCAAGAGACCCAGTACTTC. Amino acids: CASSVGNTNQETQYF.

This clonotype was counted only a few times. The chain carries TRBV5-5 and TRBJ1-2; the match to TRBD1 covers 7 bases. Unmatched junction bases numbered 1, after V lost 2 bases and J lost 6 bases. CDR1 and CDR2 from the germline V gene are SGHKS and YYEKEE (reference sequence). The CDR3 loop spans 12 amino acids. The CDR3 protein is CASSFDRDGYTF. DNA for the CDR3: TGTGCCAGCAGCTTTGACAGGGATGGCTACACCTTC.

In its sample, this clonotype was seen a few times. The chain joins TRBV10-3 to TRBJ1-2; 7 bases agree with TRBD1. Germline V CDR1 and CDR2: ENHRY, SYGVKD. This CDR3 comprises 14 residues. The V segment lost 3 bases and the J segment 8 bases; nucleotides outside the gene matches: 9. CDR3: CAISDSDRVGGYTF. CDR3 DNA: TGTGCCATCAGTGATTCAGACAGGGTCGGAGGCTACACCTTC.